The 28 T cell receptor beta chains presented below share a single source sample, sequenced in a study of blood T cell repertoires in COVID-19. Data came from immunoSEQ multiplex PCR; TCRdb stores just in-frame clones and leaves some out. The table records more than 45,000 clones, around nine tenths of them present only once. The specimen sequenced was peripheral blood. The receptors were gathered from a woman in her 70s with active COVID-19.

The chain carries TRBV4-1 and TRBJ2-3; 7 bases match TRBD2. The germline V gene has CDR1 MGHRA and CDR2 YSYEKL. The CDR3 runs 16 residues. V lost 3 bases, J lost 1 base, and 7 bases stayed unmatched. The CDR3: CASSQEAGMGTDTQYF. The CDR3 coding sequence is TGCGCCAGCAGCCAGGAAGCGGGAATGGGCACAGATACGCAGTATTTT.

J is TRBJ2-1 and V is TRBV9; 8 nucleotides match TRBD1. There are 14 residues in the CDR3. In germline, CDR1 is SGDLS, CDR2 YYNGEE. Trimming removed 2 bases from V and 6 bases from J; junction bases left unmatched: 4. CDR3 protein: CASSVDRGGNEQFF. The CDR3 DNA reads TGTGCCAGCAGCGTTGACAGGGGCGGCAATGAGCAGTTCTTC. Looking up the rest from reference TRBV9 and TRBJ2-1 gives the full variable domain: DSGVTQTPKHLITATGQRVTLRCSPRSGDLSVYWYQQSLDQGLQFLIQYYNGEERAKGNILERFSAQQFPDLHSELNLSSLELGDSALYFCASSVDRGGNEQFFGPGTRLTVL.

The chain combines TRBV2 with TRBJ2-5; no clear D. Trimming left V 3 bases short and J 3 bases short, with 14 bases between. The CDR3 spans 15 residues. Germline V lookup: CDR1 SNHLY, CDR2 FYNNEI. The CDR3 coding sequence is TGTGCCAGCAGTGAGAGGCAGCAGCCCAAAGAGACCCAGTACTTC. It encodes CASSERQQPKETQYF.

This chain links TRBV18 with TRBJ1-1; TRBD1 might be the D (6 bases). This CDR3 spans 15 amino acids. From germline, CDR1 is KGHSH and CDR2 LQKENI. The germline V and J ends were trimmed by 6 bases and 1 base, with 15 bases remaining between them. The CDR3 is CASSAVQGPNTEAFF. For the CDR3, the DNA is TGTGCCAGCTCCGCTGTACAGGGACCGAACACTGAAGCTTTCTTT.

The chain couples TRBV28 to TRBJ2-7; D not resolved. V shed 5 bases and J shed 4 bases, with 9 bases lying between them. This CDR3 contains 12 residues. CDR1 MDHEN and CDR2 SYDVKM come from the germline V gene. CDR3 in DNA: TGTGCCAGCAGTCCCCCCGGGTACGAGCAGTACTTC. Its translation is CASSPPGYEQYF.

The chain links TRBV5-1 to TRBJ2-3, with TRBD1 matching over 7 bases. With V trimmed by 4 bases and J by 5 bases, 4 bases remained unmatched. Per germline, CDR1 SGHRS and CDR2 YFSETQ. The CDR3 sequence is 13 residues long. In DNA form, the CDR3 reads TGCGCCAGCAGCCCGACAGGGATAGATACGCAGTATTTT. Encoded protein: CASSPTGIDTQYF.

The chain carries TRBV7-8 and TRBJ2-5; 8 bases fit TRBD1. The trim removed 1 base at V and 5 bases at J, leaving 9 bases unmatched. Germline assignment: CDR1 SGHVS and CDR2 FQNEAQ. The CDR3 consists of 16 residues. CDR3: CASSLEVRQGKETQYF. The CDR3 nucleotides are TGTGCCAGCAGCTTAGAAGTACGACAGGGGAAGGAGACCCAGTACTTC.

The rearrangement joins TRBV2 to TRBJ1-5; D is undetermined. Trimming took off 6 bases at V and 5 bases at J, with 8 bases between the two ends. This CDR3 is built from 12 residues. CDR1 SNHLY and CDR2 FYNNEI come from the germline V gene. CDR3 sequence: CASRERDQPQHF. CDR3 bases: TGTGCCAGCAGAGAGAGAGATCAGCCCCAGCATTTT.

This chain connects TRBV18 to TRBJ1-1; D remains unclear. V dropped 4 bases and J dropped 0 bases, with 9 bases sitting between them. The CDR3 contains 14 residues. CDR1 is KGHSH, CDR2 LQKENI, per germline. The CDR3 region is CASSRGGMNTEAFF. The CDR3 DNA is TGTGCCAGCTCACGAGGAGGGATGAACACTGAAGCTTTCTTT.

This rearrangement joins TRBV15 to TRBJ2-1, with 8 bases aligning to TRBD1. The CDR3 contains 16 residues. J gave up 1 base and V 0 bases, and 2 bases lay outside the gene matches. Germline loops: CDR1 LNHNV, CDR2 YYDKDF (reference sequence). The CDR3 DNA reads TGTGCCACCAGCAGAGACAGGGGGCAGTCCTACAATGAGCAGTTCTTC. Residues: CATSRDRGQSYNEQFF.

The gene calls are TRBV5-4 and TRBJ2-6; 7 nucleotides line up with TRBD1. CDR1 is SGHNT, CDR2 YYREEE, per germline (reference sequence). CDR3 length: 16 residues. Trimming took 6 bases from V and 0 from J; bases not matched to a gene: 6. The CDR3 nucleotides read TGTGCCAGCAAGGCAGGGGGTTTCTCTGGGGCCAACGTCCTGACTTTC. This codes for CASKAGGFSGANVLTF.

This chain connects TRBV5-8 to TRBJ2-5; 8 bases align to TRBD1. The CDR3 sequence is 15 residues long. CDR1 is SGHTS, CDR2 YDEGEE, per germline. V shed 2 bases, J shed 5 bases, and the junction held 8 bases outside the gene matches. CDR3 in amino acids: CASSFSPGGMETQYF. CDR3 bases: TGTGCCAGCAGCTTTTCACCAGGGGGCATGGAGACCCAGTACTTC.

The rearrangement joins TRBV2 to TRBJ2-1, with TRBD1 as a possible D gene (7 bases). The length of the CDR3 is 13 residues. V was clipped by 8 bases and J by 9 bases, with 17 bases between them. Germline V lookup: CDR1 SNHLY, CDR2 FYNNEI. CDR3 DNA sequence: TGTGCCAGCGACGAAGGTCAGGGGGGTGAGCAGTTCTTC. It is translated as CASDEGQGGEQFF.

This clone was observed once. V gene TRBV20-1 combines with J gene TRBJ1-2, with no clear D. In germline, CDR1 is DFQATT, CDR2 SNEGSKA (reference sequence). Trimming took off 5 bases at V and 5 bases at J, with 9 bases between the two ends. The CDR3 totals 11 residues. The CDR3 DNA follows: TGCAGTGCTTCCAACTCTTATGGCTACACCTTC. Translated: CSASNSYGYTF.

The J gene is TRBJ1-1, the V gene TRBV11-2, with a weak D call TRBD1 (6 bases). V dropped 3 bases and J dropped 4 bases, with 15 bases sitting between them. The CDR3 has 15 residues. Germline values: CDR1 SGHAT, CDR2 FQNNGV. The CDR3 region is CASSFPGDSGTEAFF. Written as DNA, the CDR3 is TGTGCCAGCAGCTTTCCAGGGGATTCGGGCACTGAAGCTTTCTTT.

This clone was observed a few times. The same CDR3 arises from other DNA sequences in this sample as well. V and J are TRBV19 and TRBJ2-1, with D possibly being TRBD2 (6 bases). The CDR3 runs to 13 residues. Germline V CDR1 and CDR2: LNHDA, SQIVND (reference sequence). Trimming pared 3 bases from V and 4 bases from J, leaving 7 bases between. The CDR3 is CASSMGLYNEQFF. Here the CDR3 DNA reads TGTGCCAGTAGTATGGGACTTTACAATGAGCAGTTCTTC.

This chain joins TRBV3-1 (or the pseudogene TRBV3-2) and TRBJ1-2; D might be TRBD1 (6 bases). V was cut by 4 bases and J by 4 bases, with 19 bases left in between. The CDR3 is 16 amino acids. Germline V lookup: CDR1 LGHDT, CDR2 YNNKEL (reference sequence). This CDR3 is CASSPKPSTGSYGYTF. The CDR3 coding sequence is TGTGCCAGCAGCCCTAAACCCTCCACAGGGAGCTATGGCTACACCTTC.

This CDR3 reads CASHAGSSGIGDEQFF. CDR3 coding DNA: TGCGCCTCTCACGCGGGAAGCAGCGGGATAGGAGATGAGCAGTTCTTC. This chain uses TRBV5-1 with TRBJ2-1, with 7 bases lining up with TRBD2. The CDR3 runs to 16 residues. The trim removed 10 bases at V and 8 bases at J, leaving 21 bases unmatched. Germline V gives CDR1 SGHRS, CDR2 YFSETQ.

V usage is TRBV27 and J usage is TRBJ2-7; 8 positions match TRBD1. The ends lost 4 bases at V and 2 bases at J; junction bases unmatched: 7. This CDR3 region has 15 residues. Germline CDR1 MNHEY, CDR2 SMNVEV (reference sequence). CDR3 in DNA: TGTGCCAGCAGTTCTCGACAGGGGTGGACCTACGAGCAGTACTTC. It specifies CASSSRQGWTYEQYF.

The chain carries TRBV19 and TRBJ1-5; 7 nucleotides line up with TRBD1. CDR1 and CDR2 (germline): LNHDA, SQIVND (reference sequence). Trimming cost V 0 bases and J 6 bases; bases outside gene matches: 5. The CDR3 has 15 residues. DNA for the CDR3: TGTGCCAGTAGTATAGAAGGGGGCGCGGTTCAGCCCCAGCATTTT. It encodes CASSIEGGAVQPQHF.

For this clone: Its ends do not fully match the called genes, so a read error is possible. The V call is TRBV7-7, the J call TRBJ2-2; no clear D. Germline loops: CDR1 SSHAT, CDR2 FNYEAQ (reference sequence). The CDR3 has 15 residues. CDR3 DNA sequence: TGTGCTAGCAGCTTTGGTGGCCCGAACACCGGGGAGCTGTTTTTT. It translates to CASSFGGPNTGELFF.

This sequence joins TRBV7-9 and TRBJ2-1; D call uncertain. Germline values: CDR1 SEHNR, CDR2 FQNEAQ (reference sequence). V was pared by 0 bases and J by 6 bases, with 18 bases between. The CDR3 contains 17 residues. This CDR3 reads CASSLALGTATRNEQFF. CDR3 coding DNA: TGTGCCAGCAGCTTAGCGTTGGGCACCGCAACGCGCAATGAGCAGTTCTTC.

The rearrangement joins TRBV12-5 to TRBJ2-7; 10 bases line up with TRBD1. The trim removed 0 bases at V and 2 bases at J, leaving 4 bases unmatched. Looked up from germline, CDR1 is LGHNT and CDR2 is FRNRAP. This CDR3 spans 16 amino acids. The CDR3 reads CASGLVLGTGAYEQYF. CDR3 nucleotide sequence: TGTGCTAGTGGTTTGGTACTGGGGACAGGGGCCTACGAGCAGTACTTC.

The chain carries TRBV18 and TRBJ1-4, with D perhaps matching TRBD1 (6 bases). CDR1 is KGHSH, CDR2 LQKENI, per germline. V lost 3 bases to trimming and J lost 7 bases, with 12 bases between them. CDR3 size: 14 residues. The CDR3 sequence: CASSPTTGSEKLFF. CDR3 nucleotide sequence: TGTGCCAGCTCACCCACGACAGGATCTGAAAAACTGTTTTTT.

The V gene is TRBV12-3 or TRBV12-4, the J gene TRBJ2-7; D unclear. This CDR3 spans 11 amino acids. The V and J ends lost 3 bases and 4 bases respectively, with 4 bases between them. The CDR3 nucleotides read TGTGCCAGCAGTTTCGGTTACGAGCAGTACTTC. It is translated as CASSFGYEQYF.

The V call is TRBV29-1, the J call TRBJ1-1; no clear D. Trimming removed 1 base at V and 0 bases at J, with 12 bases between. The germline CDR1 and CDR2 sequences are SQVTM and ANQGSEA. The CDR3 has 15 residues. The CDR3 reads CSVEVEGTVNTEAFF. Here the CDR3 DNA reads TGCAGCGTTGAAGTCGAGGGCACCGTGAACACTGAAGCTTTCTTT.

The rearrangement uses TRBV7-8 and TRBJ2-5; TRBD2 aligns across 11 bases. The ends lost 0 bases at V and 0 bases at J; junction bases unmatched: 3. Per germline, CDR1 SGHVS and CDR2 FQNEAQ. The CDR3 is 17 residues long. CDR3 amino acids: CASSLASGRADQETQYF. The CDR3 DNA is TGTGCCAGCAGCTTAGCTAGCGGGAGGGCCGACCAAGAGACCCAGTACTTC.

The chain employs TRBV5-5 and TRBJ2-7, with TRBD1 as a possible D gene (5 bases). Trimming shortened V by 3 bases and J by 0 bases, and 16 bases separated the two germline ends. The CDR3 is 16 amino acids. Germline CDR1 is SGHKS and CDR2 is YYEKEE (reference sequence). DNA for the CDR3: TGTGCCAGCAGCTGGGTTGGGGCGTTGGGCTCCTACGAGCAGTACTTC. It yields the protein CASSWVGALGSYEQYF.